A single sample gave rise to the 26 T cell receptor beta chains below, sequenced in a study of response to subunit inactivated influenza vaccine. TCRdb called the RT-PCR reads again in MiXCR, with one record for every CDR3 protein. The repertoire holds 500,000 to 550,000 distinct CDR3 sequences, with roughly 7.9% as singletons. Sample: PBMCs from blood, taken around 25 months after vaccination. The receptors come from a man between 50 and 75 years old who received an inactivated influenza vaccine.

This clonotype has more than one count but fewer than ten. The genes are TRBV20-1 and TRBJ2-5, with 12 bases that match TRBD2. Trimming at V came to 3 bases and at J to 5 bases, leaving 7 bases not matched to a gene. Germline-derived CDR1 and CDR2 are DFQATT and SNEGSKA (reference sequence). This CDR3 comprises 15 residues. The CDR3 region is CSARRTSGIGETQYF. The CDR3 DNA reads TGCAGTGCTAGGAGGACTAGCGGGATCGGGGAGACCCAGTACTTC.

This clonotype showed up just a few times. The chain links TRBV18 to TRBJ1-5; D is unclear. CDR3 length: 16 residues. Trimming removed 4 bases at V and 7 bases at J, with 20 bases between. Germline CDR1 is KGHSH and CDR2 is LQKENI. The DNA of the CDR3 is TGTGCCAGCTCACTTACAGCCAACACCGGGAACCAGCCCCAGCATTTT. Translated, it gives CASSLTANTGNQPQHF. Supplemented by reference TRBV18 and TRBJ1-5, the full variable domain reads NAGVMQNPRHLVRRRGQEARLRCSPMKGHSHVYWYRQLPEEGLKFMVYLQKENIIDESGMPKERFSAEFPKEGPSILRIQQVVRGDSAAYFCASSLTANTGNQPQHFGDGTRLSIL.

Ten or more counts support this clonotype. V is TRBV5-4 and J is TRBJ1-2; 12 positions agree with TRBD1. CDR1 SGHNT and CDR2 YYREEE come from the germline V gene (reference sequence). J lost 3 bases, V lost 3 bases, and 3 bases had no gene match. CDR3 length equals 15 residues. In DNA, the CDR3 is TGTGCCAGCAGCTCAGGGACAGGGGGCGACTATGGCTACACCTTC. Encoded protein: CASSSGTGGDYGYTF. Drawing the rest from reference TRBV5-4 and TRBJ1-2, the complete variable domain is ETGVTQSPTHLIKTRGQQVTLRCSSQSGHNTVSWYQQALGQGPQFIFQYYREEENGRGNFPPRFSGLQFPNYSSELNVNALELDDSALYLCASSSGTGGDYGYTFGSGTRLTVV.

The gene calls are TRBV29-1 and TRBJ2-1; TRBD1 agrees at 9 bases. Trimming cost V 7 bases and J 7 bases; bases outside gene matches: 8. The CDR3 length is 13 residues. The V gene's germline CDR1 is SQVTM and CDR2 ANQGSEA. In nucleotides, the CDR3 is TGCAGCGAAGGGTCCGGGACAGGGAATGAGCAGTTCTTC. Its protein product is CSEGSGTGNEQFF.

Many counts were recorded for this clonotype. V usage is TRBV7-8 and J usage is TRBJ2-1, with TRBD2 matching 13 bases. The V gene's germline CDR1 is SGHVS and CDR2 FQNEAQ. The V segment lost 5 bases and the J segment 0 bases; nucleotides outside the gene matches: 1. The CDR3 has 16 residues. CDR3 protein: CASSRTSGSSYNEQFF. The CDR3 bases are TGTGCCAGCAGCCGGACTAGCGGGAGCTCCTACAATGAGCAGTTCTTC.

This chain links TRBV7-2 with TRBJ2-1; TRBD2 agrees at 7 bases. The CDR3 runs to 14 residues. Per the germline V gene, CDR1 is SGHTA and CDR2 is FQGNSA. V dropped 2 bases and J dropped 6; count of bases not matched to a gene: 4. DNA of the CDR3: TGTGCCAGCAGCTTAATTGCGGGAGCCAATGAGCAGTTCTTC. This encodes CASSLIAGANEQFF.

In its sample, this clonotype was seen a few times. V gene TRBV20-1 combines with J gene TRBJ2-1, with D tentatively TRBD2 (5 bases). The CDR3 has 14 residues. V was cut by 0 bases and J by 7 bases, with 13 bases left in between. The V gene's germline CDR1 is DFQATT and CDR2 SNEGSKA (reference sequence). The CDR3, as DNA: TGCAGTGCTAGAGATCTGGCTAGCACAAATGAGCAGTTCTTC. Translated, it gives CSARDLASTNEQFF.

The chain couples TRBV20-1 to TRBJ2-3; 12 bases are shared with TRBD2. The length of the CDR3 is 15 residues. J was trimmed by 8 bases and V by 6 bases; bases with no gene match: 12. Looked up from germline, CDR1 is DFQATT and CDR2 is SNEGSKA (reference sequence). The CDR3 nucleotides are TGCAGTGCGAGCCGGACTAGCGGGGCGATGAGTACGCAGTATTTT. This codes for CSASRTSGAMSTQYF.

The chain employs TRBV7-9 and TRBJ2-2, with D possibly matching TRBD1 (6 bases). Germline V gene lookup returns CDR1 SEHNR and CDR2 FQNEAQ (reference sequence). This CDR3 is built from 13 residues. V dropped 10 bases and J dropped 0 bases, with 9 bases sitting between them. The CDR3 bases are TGTGCCATTAGGACAGCGAACACCGGGGAGCTGTTTTTT. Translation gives CAIRTANTGELFF.

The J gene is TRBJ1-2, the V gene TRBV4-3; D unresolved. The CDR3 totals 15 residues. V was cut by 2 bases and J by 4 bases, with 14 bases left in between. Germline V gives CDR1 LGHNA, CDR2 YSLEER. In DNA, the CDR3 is TGCGCCAGCAGCCAACTCGACGCAACCTTCTATGGCTACACCTTC. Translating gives CASSQLDATFYGYTF.

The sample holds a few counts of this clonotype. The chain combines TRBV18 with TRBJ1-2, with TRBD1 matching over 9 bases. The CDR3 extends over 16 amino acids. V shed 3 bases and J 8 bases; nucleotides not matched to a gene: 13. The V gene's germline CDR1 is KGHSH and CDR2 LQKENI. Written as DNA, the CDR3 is TGTGCCAGCTCACCCTCAAACGGACAGGGGCGGGACGGCTACACCTTC. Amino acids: CASSPSNGQGRDGYTF. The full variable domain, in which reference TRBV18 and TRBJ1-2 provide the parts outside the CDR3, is NAGVMQNPRHLVRRRGQEARLRCSPMKGHSHVYWYRQLPEEGLKFMVYLQKENIIDESGMPKERFSAEFPKEGPSILRIQQVVRGDSAAYFCASSPSNGQGRDGYTFGSGTRLTVV.

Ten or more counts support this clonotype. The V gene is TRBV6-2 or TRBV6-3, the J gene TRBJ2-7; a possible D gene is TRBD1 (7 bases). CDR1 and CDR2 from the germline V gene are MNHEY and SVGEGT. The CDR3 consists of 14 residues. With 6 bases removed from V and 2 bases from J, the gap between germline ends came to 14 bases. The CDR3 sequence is CASRRLDRAYEQYF. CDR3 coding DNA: TGTGCCAGCAGAAGACTAGACAGGGCCTACGAGCAGTACTTC.

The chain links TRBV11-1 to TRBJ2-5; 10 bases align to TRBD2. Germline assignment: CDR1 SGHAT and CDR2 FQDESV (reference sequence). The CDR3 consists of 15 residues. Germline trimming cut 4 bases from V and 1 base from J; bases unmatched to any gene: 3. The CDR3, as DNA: TGTGCCAGCAGCTCCGGACTAGCGGTCCAAGAGACCCAGTACTTC. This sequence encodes CASSSGLAVQETQYF.

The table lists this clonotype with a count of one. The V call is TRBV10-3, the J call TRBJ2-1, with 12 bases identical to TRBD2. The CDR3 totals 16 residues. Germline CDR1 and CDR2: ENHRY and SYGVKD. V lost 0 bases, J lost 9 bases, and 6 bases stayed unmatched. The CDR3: CAISESGGLAGSEQFF. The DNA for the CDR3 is TGTGCCATCAGTGAGTCGGGGGGACTAGCGGGTAGTGAGCAGTTCTTC.

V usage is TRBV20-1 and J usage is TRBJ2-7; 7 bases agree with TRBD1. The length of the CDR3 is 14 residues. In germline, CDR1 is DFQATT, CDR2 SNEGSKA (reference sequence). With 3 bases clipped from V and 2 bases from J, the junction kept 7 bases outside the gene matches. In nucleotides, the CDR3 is TGCAGTGCTAGGGGTACAGGGGATCCCTACGAGCAGTACTTC. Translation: CSARGTGDPYEQYF.

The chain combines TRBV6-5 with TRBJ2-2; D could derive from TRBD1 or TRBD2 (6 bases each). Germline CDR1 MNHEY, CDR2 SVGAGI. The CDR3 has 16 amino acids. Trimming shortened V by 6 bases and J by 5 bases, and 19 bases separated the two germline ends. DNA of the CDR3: TGTGCCAGCAGCTTCTCCTGGGGGGCGCCAACCGGGGAGCTGTTTTTT. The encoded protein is CASSFSWGAPTGELFF.

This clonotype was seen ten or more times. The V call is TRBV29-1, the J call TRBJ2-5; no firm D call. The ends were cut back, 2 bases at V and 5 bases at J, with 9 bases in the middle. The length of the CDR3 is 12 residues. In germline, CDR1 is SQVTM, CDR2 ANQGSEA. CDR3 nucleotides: TGCAGCGTTGAAAAAGGTGGGGAGACCCAGTACTTC. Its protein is CSVEKGGETQYF.

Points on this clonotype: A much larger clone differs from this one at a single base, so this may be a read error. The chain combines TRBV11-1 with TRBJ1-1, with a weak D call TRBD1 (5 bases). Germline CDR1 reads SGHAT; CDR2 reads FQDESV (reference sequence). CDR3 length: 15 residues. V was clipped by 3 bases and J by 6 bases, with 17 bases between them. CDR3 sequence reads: CASSFQGVRTSEAFF. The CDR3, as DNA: TGTGCCAGCAGCTTTCAGGGCGTCCGGACCTCTGAAGCTTTCTTT.

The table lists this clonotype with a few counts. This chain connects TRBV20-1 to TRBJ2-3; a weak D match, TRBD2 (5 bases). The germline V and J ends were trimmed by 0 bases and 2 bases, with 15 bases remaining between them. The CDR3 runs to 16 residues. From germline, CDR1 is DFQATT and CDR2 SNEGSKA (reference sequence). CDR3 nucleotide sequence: TGCAGTGCTAGAGATCTTCAGCGGAGGATCACAGATACGCAGTATTTT. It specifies CSARDLQRRITDTQYF.

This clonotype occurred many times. The CDR3 region is CASSLRYPSGMYEQFF. The DNA for the CDR3 is TGTGCCAGCAGCTTACGTTATCCTAGCGGGATGTATGAGCAGTTCTTC. V usage is TRBV7-9 and J usage is TRBJ2-1; 9 bases fit TRBD2. The CDR3 consists of 16 residues. Trimming at V came to 2 bases and at J to 8 bases, leaving 10 bases not matched to a gene. The germline V gene has CDR1 SEHNR and CDR2 FQNEAQ (reference sequence).

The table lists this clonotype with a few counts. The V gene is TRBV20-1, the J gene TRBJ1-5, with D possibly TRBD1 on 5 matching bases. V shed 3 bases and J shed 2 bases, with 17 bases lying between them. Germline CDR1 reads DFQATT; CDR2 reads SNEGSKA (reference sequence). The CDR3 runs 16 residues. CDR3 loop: CSASPGGNSRNQPQHF. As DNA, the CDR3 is TGCAGTGCTAGTCCCGGGGGTAATAGCCGCAATCAGCCCCAGCATTTT.

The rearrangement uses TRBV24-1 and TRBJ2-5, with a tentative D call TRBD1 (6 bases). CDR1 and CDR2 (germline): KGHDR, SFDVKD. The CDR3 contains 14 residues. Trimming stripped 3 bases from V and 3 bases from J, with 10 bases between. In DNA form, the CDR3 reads TGTGCCACCAGTGATCCTGGACAGAAAGAGACCCAGTACTTC. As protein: CATSDPGQKETQYF.

Here the CDR3 reads CASRTGAATGELFF. The CDR3 bases are TGTGCCAGCAGGACAGGGGCGGCCACCGGGGAGCTGTTTTTT. The chain joins TRBV12-3 or TRBV12-4 to TRBJ2-2; 8 nucleotides match TRBD1. The CDR3 is 14 amino acids. The J segment lost 4 bases and the V segment lost 6 bases, leaving 4 bases of the junction unmatched.

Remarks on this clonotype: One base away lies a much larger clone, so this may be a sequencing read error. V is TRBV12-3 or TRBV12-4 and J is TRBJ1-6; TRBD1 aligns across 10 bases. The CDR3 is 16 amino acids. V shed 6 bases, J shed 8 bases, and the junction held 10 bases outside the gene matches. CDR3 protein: CASRRGQGGFDSPLHF. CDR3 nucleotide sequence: TGTGCCAGCAGGCGAGGACAGGGGGGTTTCGATTCACCCCTCCACTTT.

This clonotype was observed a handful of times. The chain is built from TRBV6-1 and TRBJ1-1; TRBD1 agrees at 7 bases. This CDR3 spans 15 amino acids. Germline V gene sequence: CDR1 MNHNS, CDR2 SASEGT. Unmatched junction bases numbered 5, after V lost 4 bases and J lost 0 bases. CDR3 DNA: TGTGCCAGCAGTGGTCCAGGGGGACTGAACACTGAAGCTTTCTTT. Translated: CASSGPGGLNTEAFF.

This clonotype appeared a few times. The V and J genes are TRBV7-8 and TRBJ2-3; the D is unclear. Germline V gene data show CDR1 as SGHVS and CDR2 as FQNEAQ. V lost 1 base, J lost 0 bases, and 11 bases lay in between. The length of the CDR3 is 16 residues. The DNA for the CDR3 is TGTGCCAGCAGCTTAGTGCGGAGTCCTAGCACAGATACGCAGTATTTT. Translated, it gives CASSLVRSPSTDTQYF.